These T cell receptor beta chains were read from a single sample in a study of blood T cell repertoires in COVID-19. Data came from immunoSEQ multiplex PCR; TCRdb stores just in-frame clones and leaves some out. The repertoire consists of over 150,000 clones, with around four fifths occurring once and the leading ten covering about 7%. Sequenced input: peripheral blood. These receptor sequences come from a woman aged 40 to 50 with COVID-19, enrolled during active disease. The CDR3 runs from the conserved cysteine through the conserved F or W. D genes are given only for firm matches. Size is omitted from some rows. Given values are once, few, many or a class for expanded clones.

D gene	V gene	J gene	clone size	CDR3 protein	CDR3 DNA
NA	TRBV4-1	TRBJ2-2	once	CASSQVFNRNTGELFF	TGCGCCAGCAGCCAAGTCTTCAACAGGAACACCGGGGAGCTGTTTTTT
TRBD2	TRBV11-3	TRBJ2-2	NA	CASSQAEGLAGLNTGELFF	TGTGCCAGCAGCCAAGCAGAGGGACTAGCGGGACTGAACACCGGGGAGCTGTTTTTT
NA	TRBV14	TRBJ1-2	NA	CASSPQEGHGYTF	TGTGCCAGCAGCCCCCAGGAGGGGCATGGCTACACCTTC
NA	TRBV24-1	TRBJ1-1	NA	CATSDRGGNTEAFF	TGTGCCACCAGTGATCGGGGGGGAAACACTGAAGCTTTCTTT
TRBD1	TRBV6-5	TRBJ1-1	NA	CASSYRGRGEAFF	TGTGCCAGCAGTTACAGGGGGCGGGGTGAAGCTTTCTTT
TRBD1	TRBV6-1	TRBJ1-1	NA	CASSEGDRTPPF	TGTGCCAGCAGTGAAGGGGACAGGACACCTCCCTTT
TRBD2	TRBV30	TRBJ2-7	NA	CAWRLSKFPLLLAGGSHHYEQYF	TGTGCCTGGAGACTTAGCAAGTTCCCACTATTACTAGCGGGAGGGTCCCACCACTACGAGCAGTACTTC
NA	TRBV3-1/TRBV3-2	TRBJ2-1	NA	CASSPWGDEQFF	TGTGCCAGCAGCCCTTGGGGGGATGAGCAGTTCTTC
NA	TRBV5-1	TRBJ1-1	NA	CASSLTGTNTEAFF	TGCGCCAGCAGCTTGACAGGGACGAACACTGAAGCTTTCTTT
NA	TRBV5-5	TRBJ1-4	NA	CASSSPQGTNEKLFF	TGTGCCAGCAGCTCACCACAGGGTACTAATGAAAAACTGTTTTTT
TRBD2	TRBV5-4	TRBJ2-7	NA	CASSFRGRGIYEQYF	TGTGCCAGCAGCTTCCGCGGGAGGGGAATCTACGAGCAGTACTTC
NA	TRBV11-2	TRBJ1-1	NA	CASSSDGYTEAFF	TGTGCCAGCAGCTCCGACGGGTACACTGAAGCTTTCTTT
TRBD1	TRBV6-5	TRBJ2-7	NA	CATDRGSYEQYF	TGTGCCACGGACAGGGGTTCCTACGAGCAGTACTTC
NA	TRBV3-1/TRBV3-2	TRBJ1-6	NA	CASSQELLNNSPLHF	TGTGCCAGCAGCCAAGAACTCCTAAATAATTCACCCCTCCACTTT
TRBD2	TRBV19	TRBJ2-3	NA	CASSIIPGTSEADTQYF	TGTGCCAGTAGTATAATTCCCGGGACTAGCGAGGCAGATACGCAGTATTTT
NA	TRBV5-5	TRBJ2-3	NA	CASSPPTDTQYF	TGTGCCAGCAGCCCTCCCACAGATACGCAGTATTTT
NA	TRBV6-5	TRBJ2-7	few	CASSYDSYEQYF	TGTGCCAGCAGTTACGACAGCTACGAGCAGTACTTC
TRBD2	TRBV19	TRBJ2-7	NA	CASKLAGGYEQYF	TGTGCCAGTAAACTAGCGGGGGGGTACGAGCAGTACTTC
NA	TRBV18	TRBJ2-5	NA	CASSRTDQETQYF	TGTGCCAGCTCAAGGACAGACCAAGAGACCCAGTACTTC
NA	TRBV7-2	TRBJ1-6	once	CASSLQGSYNSPLHF	TGTGCCAGCAGCTTACAGGGGTCCTATAATTCACCCCTCCACTTT
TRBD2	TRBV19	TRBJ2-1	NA	CASTLGGLAVYNEQFF	TGTGCCAGTACCCTAGGGGGACTAGCGGTTTACAATGAGCAGTTCTTC
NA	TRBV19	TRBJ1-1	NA	CASSTGQTNTEAFF	TGTGCCAGTAGTACCGGACAGACGAACACTGAAGCTTTCTTT
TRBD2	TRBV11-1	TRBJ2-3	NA	CASSKRERTDTQYF	TGTGCCAGCAGCAAGCGGGAGCGAACAGATACGCAGTATTTT